This note documents a single TCR beta chain sequence. Its target is unknown. The sample originates from a study of cytomegalovirus exposure and HLA in healthy donors. Study-wide background: Among 398 genotyped donors, approximately 80% fell in the Caucasian-associated ancestry cluster.

The study's findings and limits: Listed as cytomegalovirus-associated were over 150 TCR beta chains. Specific recognition of CMV antigens was confirmed in vitro for a few chains (all CMV-associated).

Germline V gives CDR1 SGHTA, CDR2 FQGNSA. The V and J ends lost 4 bases and 6 bases, in that order; junction bases with no gene match: 7. This CDR3 comprises 14 residues. In the PCR, 60 Vbeta and 13 Jbeta primers were used. Here immunoSEQ multiplex PCR was the method, and the copy in TCRdb shows in-frame clones only, minus some. The sample lists around 300,000 clones; roughly 81% were seen once. Each of the donors was a healthy bone marrow donor. The rearrangement uses TRBV7-2 and TRBJ1-1; 8 bases line up with TRBD1. Sequences were obtained from PBMCs. The receptor was isolated from a woman aged 40 to 55 in good health and CMV-seropositive. The CDR3 DNA reads as TGTGCCAGCAGCTCAGGGGGCGCAAACCCTGAAGCTTTCTTT. It encodes CASSSGGANPEAFF.